The next 24 T cell receptor beta chains were all read from a single sample in a study of spatial heterogeneity in lung cancer. TCRdb re-called the 5' RACE reads with MiXCR, one entry per CDR3 protein. The profile shows some 7,000 distinct CDR3 sequences, about 7.7% of them singletons. Time point of the sample: sample taken at primary tumor resection. Sequencing of whole RNA from tumor, nontumor lung or frozen PBMC involved no sorting. The source material was PBMCs, sampled at surgery. These receptors all come from a male donor with early-stage non-small cell lung cancer.

This clonotype was picked up many times. This beta chain was picked up by a library intended for alpha chains and is off target, so its count carries little meaning. This chain joins TRBV9 and TRBJ1-1, with D perhaps TRBD1 (5 bases). This CDR3 comprises 12 residues. From germline, CDR1 is SGDLS and CDR2 YYNGEE. V lost 4 bases to trimming and J lost 6 bases, with 10 bases between them. DNA of the CDR3: TGTGCCAGCAGCTGGGAGGGGTCTGAAGCTTTCTTT. The encoded protein is CASSWEGSEAFF. Combining the CDR3 with reference TRBV9 and TRBJ1-1 gives the whole variable domain DSGVTQTPKHLITATGQRVTLRCSPRSGDLSVYWYQQSLDQGLQFLIQYYNGEERAKGNILERFSAQQFPDLHSELNLSSLELGDSALYFCASSWEGSEAFFGQGTRLTVV.

This clonotype was seen at least ten times. The library was built for alpha chains, so this beta chain is an off-target read and its size means little. The V call is TRBV5-1, the J call TRBJ2-2, with D possibly TRBD2 on 5 matching bases. The CDR3 is 13 residues long. V was pared by 4 bases and J by 6 bases, with 10 bases between. Germline lookup yields CDR1 SGHRS and CDR2 YFSETQ. CDR3 coding DNA: TGCGCCAGCAGCCCAATCGGGGCCGGGGAGCTGTTTTTT. It translates to CASSPIGAGELFF.

The table lists this clonotype with many counts. Found in a library prepared for alpha chains, this beta chain is an off-target read, and its abundance has little meaning. V usage is TRBV6-1 and J usage is TRBJ1-6; 9 nucleotides agree with TRBD1. Germline-derived CDR1 and CDR2 are MNHNS and SASEGT. Trimming removed 0 bases from V and 10 bases from J; junction bases left unmatched: 4. The length of the CDR3 is 15 residues. The CDR3 region is CASSEAGQGRSPLHF. The CDR3 nucleotides are TGTGCCAGCAGTGAAGCGGGACAGGGACGGTCACCCCTCCACTTT.

This clonotype was seen many times. A library made for alpha chains picked up this beta chain off target, so its size means little. The chain is built from TRBV3-1 and TRBJ2-1; D is unresolved. Trimming removed 0 bases at V and 14 bases at J, with 20 bases between. CDR1 is LGHDT, CDR2 YNNKEL, per germline (reference sequence). CDR3 length: 15 amino acids. In DNA form, the CDR3 reads TGTGCCAGCAGCCAAGATCGAAATAGCCGGCCTGGAGAGTTCTTC. This codes for CASSQDRNSRPGEFF.

This clonotype has just a few counts. The library was prepared for alpha chains; this beta chain is a stray read, so its frequency means little. This rearrangement joins TRBV7-8 to TRBJ2-5; D is uncertain. CDR1 is SGHVS, CDR2 FQNEAQ, per germline. The CDR3 spans 14 residues. V lost 5 bases, J lost 3 bases, and 13 bases lay in between. CDR3 sequence: CASSPDLVKETQYF. For the CDR3, the DNA is TGTGCCAGCAGCCCCGATCTGGTCAAAGAGACCCAGTACTTC.

Notes on this clonotype: This clone may be a read error of a much larger clone one base away. For a library built for alpha chains, this beta chain is a stray read; little rests on its size. The chain has TRBV2 and TRBJ2-7, with a tentative D call TRBD2 (6 bases). The CDR3 consists of 13 residues. Germline CDR1 SNHLY, CDR2 FYNNEI. The CDR3 bases are TGTGCCAGCAGTGTGGGGCAGGACTACGAGCGGTACTTC. Translation gives CASSVGQDYERYF.

This clonotype was detected many times. This beta chain came through as a stray read in a library set up for alpha chains, and its size says little. J is TRBJ1-6 and V is TRBV5-1, with D perhaps matching TRBD1 (6 bases). The V and J ends lost 9 bases and 7 bases respectively, with 11 bases between them. This CDR3 is built from 12 residues. Germline values: CDR1 SGHRS, CDR2 YFSETQ. CDR3 in amino acids: CATRDTNSPLHF. CDR3 coding DNA: TGCGCCACGCGGGACACCAATTCACCCCTCCACTTT.

As concerns this clonotype: Since it is a stray read in a library aimed at alpha chains, this beta chain has a size that is not meaningful. The chain joins TRBV11-2 to TRBJ2-7; 7 bases fit TRBD1. V was clipped by 5 bases and J by 1 base; unmatched bases: 5. Germline V lookup: CDR1 SGHAT, CDR2 FQNNGV. The CDR3 extends over 14 amino acids. The CDR3 DNA reads TGTGCCAGCAGCAGCCGGGACAGATCCTACGAGCAGTACTTC. The encoded protein is CASSSRDRSYEQYF.

This clonotype was detected many times. This beta chain is a stray sequence in a library constructed for alpha chains; its clone size is not meaningful. The chain employs TRBV19 and TRBJ2-2; no clear D gene. Trimming took off 5 bases at V and 4 bases at J, with 8 bases between the two ends. Germline-derived CDR1 and CDR2 are LNHDA and SQIVND (reference sequence). The CDR3 is 13 residues long. The CDR3 spells CASSPRGTGELFF. CDR3 bases: TGTGCCAGTAGTCCCCGAGGCACCGGGGAGCTGTTTTTT.

This clonotype came up a few times. With the library built for alpha chains, this beta chain is off target and its frequency is not meaningful. The V gene is TRBV29-1, the J gene TRBJ2-2, with D maybe TRBD2 (6 bases). Between the trimmed V and J ends, which lost 5 bases and 7 bases, there was a span of 20 bases. CDR1 and CDR2 from the germline V gene are SQVTM and ANQGSEA. The CDR3 contains 15 residues. The DNA for the CDR3 is TGCAGCGTTCCCGAAGAGACTAGGGGCAACGGGGAGCTGTTTTTT. Amino acid sequence: CSVPEETRGNGELFF.

With respect to this clonotype: This beta chain represents an off-target read in a library built for alpha chains; its size is of limited meaning. This chain joins TRBV11-2 and TRBJ2-3; D is ambiguous. The CDR3 length is 16 residues. With 3 bases removed from V and 2 bases from J, the gap between germline ends came to 15 bases. CDR1 is SGHAT and CDR2 is FQNNGV in the germline V gene. The CDR3 DNA follows: TGTGCCAGCAGCTTCCTCAGGTGGGGTAACACAGATACGCAGTATTTT. It yields the protein CASSFLRWGNTDTQYF. Filled out from reference TRBV11-2 and TRBJ2-3, the complete variable domain reads EAGVAQSPRYKIIEKRQSVAFWCNPISGHATLYWYQQILGQGPKLLIQFQNNGVVDDSQLPKDRFSAERLKGVDSTLKIQPAKLEDSAVYLCASSFLRWGNTDTQYFGPGTRLTVL.

The sample holds many counts of this clonotype. This beta chain appears as a stray read in a library generated for alpha chains; its size is not informative. The J gene is TRBJ1-1, the V gene TRBV28; no reliable D call. V shed 5 bases and J shed 5 bases, with 15 bases lying between them. Germline lookup yields CDR1 MDHEN and CDR2 SYDVKM. This CDR3 is 14 amino acids long. CDR3 in DNA: TGTGCCAGCAGTCCCGCGGCGGGGAGTACTGAAGCTTTCTTT. This encodes CASSPAAGSTEAFF.

This clonotype was recorded many times. In a library made to pick up alpha chains, this beta chain is a stray read with a size that means little. V usage is TRBV20-1 and J usage is TRBJ2-7; 12 bases fit TRBD1. Trimming removed 6 bases from V and 6 bases from J; junction bases left unmatched: 12. The CDR3 is made up of 15 amino acids. Per the germline V gene, CDR1 is DFQATT and CDR2 is SNEGSKA (reference sequence). CDR3 residues: CSAYPPGQGAGEQYF. CDR3 bases: TGCAGTGCGTACCCCCCGGGACAGGGGGCAGGCGAGCAGTACTTC.

This clonotype was counted at least ten times. This beta chain is an off-target read within a library intended for alpha chains, so its frequency means little. The chain recombines TRBV28 with TRBJ2-5; 7 bases map to TRBD1. V trimming: 6 bases; J trimming: 4 bases; junction bases outside the gene matches: 5. Per germline, CDR1 MDHEN and CDR2 SYDVKM. The CDR3 totals 13 residues. The CDR3 protein is CASSQTGRETQYF. DNA for the CDR3: TGTGCCAGCAGCCAGACAGGGAGAGAGACCCAGTACTTC.

At least ten counts were recorded for this clonotype. This beta chain is a stray read from a library made for alpha chains; its abundance is not meaningful. V is TRBV7-8 and J is TRBJ2-3; D is uncertain. Germline lookup yields CDR1 SGHVS and CDR2 FQNEAQ. Trimming took off 5 bases at V and 4 bases at J, with 10 bases between the two ends. The CDR3 is 13 residues long. The CDR3 reads CASSPPRADTQYF. The CDR3 bases are TGTGCCAGCAGCCCCCCCCGAGCAGATACGCAGTATTTT.

This clonotype was detected many times. This beta chain is an off-target read within a library intended for alpha chains, so its frequency means little. The V and J genes are TRBV5-1 and TRBJ2-3; 9 positions agree with TRBD1. This CDR3 has 15 residues. V shed 4 bases and J 4 bases; nucleotides not matched to a gene: 7. Germline-derived CDR1 and CDR2 are SGHRS and YFSETQ. The CDR3, as DNA: TGCGCCAGCAGCCAACGGGACAGGGATGCAGATACGCAGTATTTT. It translates to CASSQRDRDADTQYF.

In this sample, this clonotype turned up many times. For a library built for alpha chains, this beta chain is a stray read; little rests on its size. The chain links TRBV28 to TRBJ2-5; no reliable D call. Germline CDR1 is MDHEN and CDR2 is SYDVKM. The CDR3 runs 14 residues. The V gene lost 4 bases and the J gene lost 5 bases, with 14 bases spanning the gap. The CDR3 DNA is TGTGCCAGCAGTTCCCTGGGGATCGAGGAGACCCAGTACTTC. This translates into CASSSLGIEETQYF.

This clonotype has at least ten counts. Within a library made for alpha chains, this beta chain is off target, and its count is uninformative. V gene TRBV5-5 combines with J gene TRBJ2-1, with D possibly being TRBD1 or TRBD2 (6 bases each). The ends were cut back, 0 bases at V and 6 bases at J, with 13 bases in the middle. The CDR3 is 15 amino acids. Per germline, CDR1 SGHKS and CDR2 YYEKEE (reference sequence). The CDR3 sequence is CASSLAGASINEQFF. CDR3 in DNA: TGTGCCAGCAGCTTGGCGGGGGCCTCAATCAATGAGCAGTTCTTC.

The sample holds many counts of this clonotype. This beta chain appears as a stray read in a library generated for alpha chains; its size is not informative. The V gene is TRBV18, the J gene TRBJ1-1, with unresolved D. CDR3 length: 14 amino acids. The V end lost 6 bases, the J end lost 0 bases, and 11 bases lay between the germline ends. Looked up from germline, CDR1 is KGHSH and CDR2 is LQKENI. The CDR3 nucleotides are TGTGCCAGCTCCACAAGGGTTATGAACACTGAAGCTTTCTTT. Protein product: CASSTRVMNTEAFF.

This clonotype was detected a few times. Since it is a stray read in a library aimed at alpha chains, this beta chain has a size that is not meaningful. The rearrangement uses TRBV3-1 and TRBJ1-1, with D possibly being TRBD1 (6 bases). Trimming took off 3 bases at V and 5 bases at J, with 13 bases between the two ends. From germline, CDR1 is LGHDT and CDR2 YNNKEL (reference sequence). The length of the CDR3 is 14 residues. The CDR3 loop reads CASSQEIQGTEAFF. CDR3 DNA: TGTGCCAGCAGCCAGGAAATCCAGGGGACTGAAGCTTTCTTT.

This clonotype was counted between two and nine times. Because the library targeted alpha chains, this beta chain is an off-target read whose size means little. The rearrangement links TRBV18 to TRBJ2-3, with 9 nucleotides matching TRBD1. J was trimmed by 0 bases and V by 5 bases; bases with no gene match: 3. Per germline, CDR1 KGHSH and CDR2 LQKENI. The CDR3 runs 15 residues. CDR3 coding DNA: TGTGCCAGCTCATCGACAGGGGGAAGCACAGATACGCAGTATTTT. Amino acids: CASSSTGGSTDTQYF.

In the case of this clonotype: This beta chain appears as a stray read in a library generated for alpha chains; its size is not informative. In nucleotides, the CDR3 is TGTGCCAGCAGCTTTCAAACAGGGTTCAACGAAAAACTGTTTTTT. Translated, it gives CASSFQTGFNEKLFF. The V gene is TRBV7-6, the J gene TRBJ1-4, with a tentative D call TRBD1 (6 bases). V lost 3 bases and J lost 8, with 16 bases in between. This CDR3 comprises 15 residues. Germline V gives CDR1 SGHVS, CDR2 FNYEAQ.

Worth noting for this clonotype: This beta chain is an off-target read within a library intended for alpha chains, so its frequency means little. The J gene is TRBJ1-1, the V gene TRBV7-8, with D possibly TRBD1 on 5 matching bases. The V end was cut by 2 bases, the J end by 7 bases, with 11 bases between. The V gene's germline CDR1 is SGHVS and CDR2 FQNEAQ. This CDR3 comprises 13 residues. As DNA, the CDR3 is TGTGCCAGCAGCTTATCAGGGTACGGTGAAGCTTTCTTT. Its protein product is CASSLSGYGEAFF.

This clonotype was seen repeatedly, ten times or more. For a library built for alpha chains, this beta chain is a stray read; little rests on its size. Here the CDR3 reads CASSLYQDSFSEQFF. The CDR3 nucleotides read TGTGCCAGCAGCTTATATCAGGACTCGTTCTCCGAGCAGTTCTTC. This chain connects TRBV7-8 to TRBJ2-1; D possibly corresponds to TRBD2 (5 bases). Germline V lookup: CDR1 SGHVS, CDR2 FQNEAQ. Trimming took 2 bases from V and 10 from J, leaving 18 bases between them. The CDR3 is 15 residues long.